What follows are 14 T cell receptor beta chains derived from one specimen sequenced in a study of human T cells and chemical hapten exposure. TCRdb recomputed calls from the RACE reads with MiXCR, one row per CDR3 protein. Of 45,000 to 65,000 distinct CDR3 sequences listed, more than 8% are singletons. The time point here: pre-sensitization, week 0. Treatment meaning: therapeutic diphenylcyclopropenone sensitization with weekly scalp DPC. Sequencing was performed on whole blood, taken in connection with sensitization to the hapten diphenylcyclopropenone (DPC). Source of these receptors: a man aged 35 to 55 with alopecia areata. Some clones in this sample may be carry-over from other donors' samples.

This chain joins TRBV28 and TRBJ2-7, with 11 nucleotides matching TRBD2. Germline CDR1 and CDR2: MDHEN and SYDVKM. There are 12 residues in the CDR3. V was clipped by 6 bases and J by 9 bases; unmatched bases: 4. The CDR3 DNA follows: TGTGCCAGCAGACGGACTAGCGGGTGGCAGTACTTC. Its translation: CASRRTSGWQYF.

This clonotype has just a few counts. V gene TRBV6-6 combines with J gene TRBJ2-7; 10 nucleotides line up with TRBD1. J lost 6 bases, V lost 5 bases, and 7 bases had no gene match. Germline CDR1 reads MNHNY; CDR2 reads SVGAGI (reference sequence). This CDR3 has 14 amino acids. CDR3 amino acids: CASSPDRDRGEQYF. In DNA form, the CDR3 reads TGTGCCAGCAGTCCGGACCGGGACAGGGGCGAGCAGTACTTC.

There are a few counts of this clonotype. The rearrangement uses TRBV20-1 and TRBJ2-5; D is uncertain. Germline V lookup: CDR1 DFQATT, CDR2 SNEGSKA (reference sequence). The CDR3 covers 14 residues. V lost 0 bases to trimming and J lost 3 bases, with 11 bases between them. DNA of the CDR3: TGCAGTGCTAGAGATATACGGTCGGAAGAGACCCAGTACTTC. Its protein is CSARDIRSEETQYF.

V and J are TRBV6-6 and TRBJ2-3; D gene unclear. The CDR3 is 14 residues long. V lost 8 bases, J lost 1 base, and 13 bases lay in between. Germline V gives CDR1 MNHNY, CDR2 SVGAGI (reference sequence). DNA for the CDR3: TGTGCCAGCTTGGAGTCTCGGGGCACAGATACGCAGTATTTT. Encoded protein: CASLESRGTDTQYF.

This clonotype showed up many times. The rearrangement uses TRBV4-3 and TRBJ1-3; no reliable D call. The CDR3 totals 18 residues. Trimming removed 2 bases at V and 0 bases at J, with 17 bases between. Germline V gives CDR1 LGHNA, CDR2 YSLEER. DNA for the CDR3: TGCGCCAGCAGCCAAAGTCTCGACTCTCCTTCCTCTGGAAACACCATATATTTT. Amino acid sequence: CASSQSLDSPSSGNTIYF.

This clonotype was seen repeatedly, ten times or more. The chain joins TRBV25-1 to TRBJ1-1, with a possible D match to TRBD1 (6 bases). The CDR3 length is 14 residues. Germline V gives CDR1 MGHDK, CDR2 SYGVNS. Trimming cost V 4 bases and J 7 bases, with 16 bases left between them. In nucleotides, the CDR3 is TGTGCCAGCAGTGCAGCCTCCGGGACAAATGAAGCTTTCTTT. It specifies CASSAASGTNEAFF. Full variable domain (rest looked up from reference TRBV25-1 and TRBJ1-1): EADIYQTPRYLVIGTGKKITLECSQTMGHDKMYWYQQDPGMELHLIHYSYGVNSTEKGDLSSESTVSRIRTEHFPLTLESARPSHTSQYLCASSAASGTNEAFFGQGTRLTVV.

This clonotype was seen at least ten times. This chain joins TRBV6-5 and TRBJ2-5, with D uncertain. Germline CDR1 is MNHEY and CDR2 is SVGAGI. The CDR3 extends over 13 amino acids. Trimming took 4 bases from V and 0 from J, leaving 6 bases between them. This CDR3 is CASSFADQETQYF. CDR3 sequence (DNA): TGTGCCAGCAGTTTTGCGGACCAAGAGACCCAGTACTTC.

This clonotype was picked up many times. The CDR3 DNA sequence: TGTGCCAGCAGTTACACAACCTACGAGCAGTACTTC. This gives the protein CASSYTTYEQYF. V usage is TRBV6-2 or TRBV6-3 and J usage is TRBJ2-7; D remains ambiguous. Germline lookup yields CDR1 MNHEY and CDR2 SVGEGT. V lost 2 bases and J lost 2, with 4 bases in between. The CDR3 is made up of 12 amino acids.

The rearrangement links TRBV7-2 to TRBJ2-5; D tentatively fits TRBD1 or TRBD2 (5 bases each). The CDR3 sequence is 13 residues long. Germline lookup yields CDR1 SGHTA and CDR2 FQGNSA. Deletions cut 4 bases from V and 3 bases from J, with 9 bases between. CDR3 nucleotide sequence: TGTGCCAGCAGCTCCGGGACGAAAGAGACCCAGTACTTC. Translated: CASSSGTKETQYF.

A remark on this clonotype: A much larger clonotype is one base distant, so this may be a read error. This CDR3 fails to terminate in the conserved phenylalanine or tryptophan, so it likely reflects a read error. This chain links TRBV11-2 with TRBJ2-7; 12 nucleotides match TRBD2. Germline V CDR1 and CDR2: SGHAT, FQNNGV. Germline trimming cut 3 bases from V and 7 bases from J; bases unmatched to any gene: 10. This CDR3 spans 16 amino acids. CDR3 loop: CASSFLAGGPRREQYS. CDR3 coding DNA: TGTGCCAGCAGCTTTCTAGCGGGAGGGCCCCGGAGGGAGCAGTACTCC.

The rearrangement uses TRBV7-3 and TRBJ2-2; tentatively, D is TRBD1 or TRBD2 (5 bases each). Germline CDR1 is SGHTA and CDR2 is FQGTGA. The CDR3 sequence is 14 residues long. V lost 5 bases, J lost 3 bases, and 10 bases lay in between. The CDR3 reads CASSRDGYTGELFF. CDR3 DNA sequence: TGTGCCAGCAGCCGGGACGGGTACACCGGGGAGCTGTTTTTT.

This clonotype was detected ten times or more. The J gene is TRBJ1-5, the V gene TRBV7-3; D remains ambiguous. Germline loops: CDR1 SGHTA, CDR2 FQGTGA. This CDR3 is 13 amino acids long. The ends were cut back, 0 bases at V and 7 bases at J, with 7 bases in the middle. The CDR3 region is CASSLTPQQPQHF. DNA for the CDR3: TGTGCCAGCAGCTTAACCCCTCAACAGCCCCAGCATTTT.

The sample holds a few counts of this clonotype. The chain couples TRBV2 to TRBJ2-7, with 9 bases that match TRBD2. With V trimmed by 3 bases and J by 6 bases, 9 bases remained unmatched. Germline CDR1 is SNHLY and CDR2 is FYNNEI. This CDR3 is built from 15 residues. CDR3 loop: CASSDLVAGAGEQYF. CDR3 bases: TGTGCCAGCAGTGATTTGGTAGCGGGAGCCGGCGAGCAGTACTTC.

This clonotype was detected a few times. The chain joins TRBV6-1 to TRBJ2-1, with D unclear. CDR1 and CDR2 from the germline V gene are MNHNS and SASEGT. CDR3 length: 14 amino acids. V was shortened by 1 base and J by 7 bases, with 11 bases between the two germline ends. As DNA, the CDR3 is TGTGCCAGCAGTGAAGGGCTAGGTAGAAATGAGCAGTTCTTC. Its protein is CASSEGLGRNEQFF.